This T cell receptor (beta chain) came from a study of shared clonotypes between healthy human individuals. Donation came from healthy HIV-negative adults that had no recent acute infections or vaccinations. Donors comprised only Caucasian adults living in Nashville, Tennessee. The germline CDR1 and CDR2 sequences are SGHRS and YFSETQ. The trim removed 1 base at V and 7 bases at J, leaving 6 bases unmatched. This CDR3 is 15 amino acids long. Some clones are missing from TCRdb's copy, which holds only in-frame ones; the method was immunoSEQ multiplex PCR. Of 2 million to 2.5 million clones in the sample, under 97% were seen once.

Sequencing was done on a sample of naive CD4+ T cells sorted from blood. The subset denotes: CD45RA+ positively selected. The chain is built from TRBV5-1 and TRBJ2-2; TRBD1 matches at 8 bases. This sequence was found in a man aged 18-30 years in good health. As DNA, the CDR3 is TGCGCCAGCAGCTTGACAGGGGGGCAAAGCGGGGAGCTGTTTTTT. Protein: CASSLTGGQSGELFF.